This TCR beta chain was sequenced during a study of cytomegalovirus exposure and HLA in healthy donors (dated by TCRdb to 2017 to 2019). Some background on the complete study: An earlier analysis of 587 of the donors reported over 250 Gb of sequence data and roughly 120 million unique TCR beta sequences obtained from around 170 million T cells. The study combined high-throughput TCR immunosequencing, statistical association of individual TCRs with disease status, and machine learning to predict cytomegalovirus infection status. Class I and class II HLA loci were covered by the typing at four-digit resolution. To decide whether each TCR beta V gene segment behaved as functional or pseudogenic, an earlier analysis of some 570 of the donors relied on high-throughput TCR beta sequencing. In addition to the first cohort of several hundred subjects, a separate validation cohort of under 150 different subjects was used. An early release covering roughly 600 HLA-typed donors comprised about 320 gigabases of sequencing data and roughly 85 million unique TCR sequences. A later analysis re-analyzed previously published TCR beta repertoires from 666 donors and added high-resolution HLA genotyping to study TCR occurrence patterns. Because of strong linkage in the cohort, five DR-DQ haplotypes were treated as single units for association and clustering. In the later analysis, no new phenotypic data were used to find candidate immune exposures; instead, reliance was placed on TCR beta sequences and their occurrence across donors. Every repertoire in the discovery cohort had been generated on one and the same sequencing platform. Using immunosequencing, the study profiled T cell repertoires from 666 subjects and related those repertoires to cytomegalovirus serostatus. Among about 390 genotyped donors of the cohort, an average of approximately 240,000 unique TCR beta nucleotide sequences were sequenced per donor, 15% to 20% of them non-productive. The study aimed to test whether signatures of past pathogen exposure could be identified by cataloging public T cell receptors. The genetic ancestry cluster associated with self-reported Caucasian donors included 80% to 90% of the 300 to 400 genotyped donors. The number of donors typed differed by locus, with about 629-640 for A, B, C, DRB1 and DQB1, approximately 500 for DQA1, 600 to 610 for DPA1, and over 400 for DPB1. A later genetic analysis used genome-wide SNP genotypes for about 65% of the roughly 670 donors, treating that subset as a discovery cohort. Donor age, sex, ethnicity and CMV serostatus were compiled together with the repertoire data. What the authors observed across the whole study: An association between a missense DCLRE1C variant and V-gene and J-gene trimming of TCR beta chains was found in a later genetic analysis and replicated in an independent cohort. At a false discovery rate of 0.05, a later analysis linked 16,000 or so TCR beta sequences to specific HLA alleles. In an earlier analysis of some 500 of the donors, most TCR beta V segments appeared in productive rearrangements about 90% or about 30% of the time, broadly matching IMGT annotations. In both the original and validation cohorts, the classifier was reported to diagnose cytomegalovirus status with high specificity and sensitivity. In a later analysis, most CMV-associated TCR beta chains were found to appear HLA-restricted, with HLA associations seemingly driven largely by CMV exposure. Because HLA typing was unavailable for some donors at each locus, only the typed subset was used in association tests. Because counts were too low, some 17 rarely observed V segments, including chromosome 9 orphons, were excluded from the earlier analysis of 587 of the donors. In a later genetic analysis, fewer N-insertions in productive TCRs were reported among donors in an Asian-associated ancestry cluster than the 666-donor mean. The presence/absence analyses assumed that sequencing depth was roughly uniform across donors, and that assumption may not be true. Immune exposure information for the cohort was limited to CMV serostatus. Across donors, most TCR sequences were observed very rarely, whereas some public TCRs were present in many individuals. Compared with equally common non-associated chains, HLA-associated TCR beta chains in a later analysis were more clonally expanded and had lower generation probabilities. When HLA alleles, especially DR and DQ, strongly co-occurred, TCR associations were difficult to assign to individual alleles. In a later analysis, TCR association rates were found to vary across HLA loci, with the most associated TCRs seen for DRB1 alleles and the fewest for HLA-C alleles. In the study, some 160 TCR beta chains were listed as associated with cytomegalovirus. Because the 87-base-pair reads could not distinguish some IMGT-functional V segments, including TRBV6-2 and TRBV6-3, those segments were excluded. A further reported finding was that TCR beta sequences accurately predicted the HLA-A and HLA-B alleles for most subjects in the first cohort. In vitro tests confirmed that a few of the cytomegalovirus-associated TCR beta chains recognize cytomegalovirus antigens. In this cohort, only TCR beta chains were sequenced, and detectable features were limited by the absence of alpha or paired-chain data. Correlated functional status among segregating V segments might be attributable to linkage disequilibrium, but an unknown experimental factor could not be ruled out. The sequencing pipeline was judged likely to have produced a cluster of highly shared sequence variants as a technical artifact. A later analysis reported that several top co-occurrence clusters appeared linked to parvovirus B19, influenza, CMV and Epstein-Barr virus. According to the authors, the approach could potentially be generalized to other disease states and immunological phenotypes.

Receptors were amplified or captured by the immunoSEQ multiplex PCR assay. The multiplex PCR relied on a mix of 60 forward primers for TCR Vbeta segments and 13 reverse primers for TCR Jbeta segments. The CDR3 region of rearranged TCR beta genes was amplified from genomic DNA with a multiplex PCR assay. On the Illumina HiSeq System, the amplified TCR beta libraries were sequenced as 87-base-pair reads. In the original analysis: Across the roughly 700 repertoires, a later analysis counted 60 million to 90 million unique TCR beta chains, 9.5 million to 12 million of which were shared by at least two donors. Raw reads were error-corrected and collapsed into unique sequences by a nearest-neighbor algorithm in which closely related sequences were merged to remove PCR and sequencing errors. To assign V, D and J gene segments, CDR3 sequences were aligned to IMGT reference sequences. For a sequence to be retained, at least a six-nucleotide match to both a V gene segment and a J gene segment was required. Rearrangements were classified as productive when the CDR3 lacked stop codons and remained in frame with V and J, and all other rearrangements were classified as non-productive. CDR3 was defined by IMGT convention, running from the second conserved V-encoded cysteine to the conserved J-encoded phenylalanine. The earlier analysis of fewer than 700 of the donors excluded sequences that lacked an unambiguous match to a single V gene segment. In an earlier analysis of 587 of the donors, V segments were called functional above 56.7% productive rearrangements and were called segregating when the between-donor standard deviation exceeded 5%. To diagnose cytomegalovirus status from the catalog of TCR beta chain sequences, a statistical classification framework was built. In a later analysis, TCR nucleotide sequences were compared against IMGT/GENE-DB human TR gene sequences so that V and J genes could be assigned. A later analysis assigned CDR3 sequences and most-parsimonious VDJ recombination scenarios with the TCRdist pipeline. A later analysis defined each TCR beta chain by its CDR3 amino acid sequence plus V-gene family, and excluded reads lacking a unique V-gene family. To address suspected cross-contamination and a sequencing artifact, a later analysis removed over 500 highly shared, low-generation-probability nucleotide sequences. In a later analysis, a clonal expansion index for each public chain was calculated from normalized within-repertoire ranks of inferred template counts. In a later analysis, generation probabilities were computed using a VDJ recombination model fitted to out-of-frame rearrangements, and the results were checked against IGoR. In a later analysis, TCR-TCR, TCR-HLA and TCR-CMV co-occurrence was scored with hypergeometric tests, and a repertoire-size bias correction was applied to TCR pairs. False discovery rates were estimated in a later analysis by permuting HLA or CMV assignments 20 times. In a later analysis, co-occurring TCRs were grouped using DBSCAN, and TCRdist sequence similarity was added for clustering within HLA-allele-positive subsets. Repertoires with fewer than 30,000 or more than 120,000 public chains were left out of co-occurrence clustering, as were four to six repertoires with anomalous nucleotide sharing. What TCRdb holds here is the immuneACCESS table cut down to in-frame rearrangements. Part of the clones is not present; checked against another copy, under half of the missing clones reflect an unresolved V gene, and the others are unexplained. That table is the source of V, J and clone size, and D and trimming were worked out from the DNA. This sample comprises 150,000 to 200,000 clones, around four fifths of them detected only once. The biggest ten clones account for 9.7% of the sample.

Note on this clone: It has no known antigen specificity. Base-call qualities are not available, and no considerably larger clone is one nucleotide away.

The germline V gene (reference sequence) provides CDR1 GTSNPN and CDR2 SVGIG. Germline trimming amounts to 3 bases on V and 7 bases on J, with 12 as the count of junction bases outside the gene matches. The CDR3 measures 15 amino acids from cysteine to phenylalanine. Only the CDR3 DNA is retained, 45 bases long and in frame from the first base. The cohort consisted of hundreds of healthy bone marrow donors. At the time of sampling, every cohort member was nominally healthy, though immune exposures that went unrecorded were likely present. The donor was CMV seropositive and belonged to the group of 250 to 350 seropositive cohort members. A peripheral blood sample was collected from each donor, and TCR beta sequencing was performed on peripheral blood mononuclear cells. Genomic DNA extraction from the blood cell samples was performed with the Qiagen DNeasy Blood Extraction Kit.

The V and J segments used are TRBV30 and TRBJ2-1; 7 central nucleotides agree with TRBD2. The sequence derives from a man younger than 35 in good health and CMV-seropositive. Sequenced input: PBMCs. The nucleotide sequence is TGTGCCTGGAGCATCGACGCGGGAGTTGAAAATGAGCAGTTCTTC. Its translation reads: CAWSIDAGVENEQFF.